The clone carrying this T cell receptor (beta chain) was counted a single time. What it binds is unknown. One end of the junction is discordant with germline, which a read error may explain. The data originate from a study of T cell responses to AZD1222 COVID-19 vaccine. This CDR3 region has 13 residues. CDR1 is LNHNV, CDR2 YYDKDF, per germline (reference sequence). Measured with immunoSEQ multiplex PCR; TCRdb has only the in-frame clones, and not every one. The repertoire consists of 90,000 to 100,000 clones, with approximately 88% occurring once and the leading ten covering 14%. Study results and limitations: After the peak T cell response, and only then, were repertoires sampled.

The chain joins TRBV15 to TRBJ1-1, with TRBD1 as a possible D gene (5 bases). The source material was peripheral blood, sampled 28 days after the second AZD1222 dose. The clonotype originates from an adult who received the AZD1222 COVID-19 vaccine. The CDR3 DNA reads TGTGCCACCGGCAGGGTCAAAGGCACTGAAGCTTTCTTT. Its protein is CATGRVKGTEAFF.